The 13 T cell receptor beta chains listed next were all sequenced from one sample in a study of Graves' ophthalmopathy and Graves' hyperthyroidism (dated by TCRdb to the late 2010s). Sequencing used an Illumina HiSeq 2000. For repertoire sequencing, TCR beta CDR3 regions were amplified from RNA transcripts. The first round was an RT-PCR using HTBI primers with the Qiagen OneStep RT-PCR kit, and this first round was followed by a second-round multiplex PCR, then size selection and purification. In-frame beta chains were kept once TCRdb had trimmed the public reads at Q25 with fastp and called clones with MiXCR. Merged by CDR3 protein, the rows form single entries marked with the most common genes and DNA. This sample lists 200,000 to 250,000 distinct CDR3 sequences; under 25% were detected once. About 40% of the sample rests with the top ten. Sequenced material: peripheral blood. The receptors were sampled from a woman aged 45-65 years with Graves' ophthalmopathy. Donor details come from another sample of the same person, matched by shared clones.

In the case of this clonotype: One end of the junction varies from germline; a read error may be responsible. The chain uses TRBV7-7 and TRBJ2-2, with 9 positions matching TRBD1. This CDR3 comprises 16 residues. Per germline, CDR1 SSHAT and CDR2 FNYEAQ (reference sequence). CDR3 nucleotides: TGTGCTAGCAGCCCATTGTCGGGACAGGGAACCGGGGAGCTGTTTTTT. Protein product: CASSPLSGQGTGELFF. The full variable domain, in which reference TRBV7-7 and TRBJ2-2 provide the parts outside the CDR3, is GAGVSQSPRYKVTKRGQDVTLRCDPISSHATLYWYQQALGQGPEFLTYFNYEAQPDKSGLPSDRFSAERPEGSISTLTIQRTEQRDSAMYRCASSPLSGQGTGELFFGEGSRLTVL.

This clonotype was recorded at least ten times. The genes are TRBV27 and TRBJ2-7; 7 bases map to TRBD2. V was pared by 3 bases and J by 3 bases, with 11 bases of the junction left unmatched. This CDR3 has 16 amino acids. Germline CDR1 reads MNHEY; CDR2 reads SMNVEV (reference sequence). In DNA, the CDR3 is TGTGCCAGCAGTTTGGATGTGCGGGAGTGGCTCTACGAGCAGTACTTC. Protein sequence: CASSLDVREWLYEQYF.

The chain has TRBV28 and TRBJ2-5; 16 bases match TRBD2. The CDR3 is 18 amino acids. Germline loops: CDR1 MDHEN, CDR2 SYDVKM. V shed 5 bases, J shed 1 base, and the junction held 7 bases outside the gene matches. CDR3 sequence: CASSPGGTSGRAQETQYF. The CDR3 DNA reads TGTGCCAGCAGTCCTGGGGGGACTAGCGGGAGGGCCCAAGAGACCCAGTACTTC.

At least ten counts were recorded for this clonotype. The rearrangement joins TRBV4-1 to TRBJ2-5, with 9 bases lining up with TRBD1. The CDR3 consists of 14 residues. Per germline, CDR1 MGHRA and CDR2 YSYEKL. With V trimmed by 1 base and J by 7 bases, 4 bases remained unmatched. Written as DNA, the CDR3 is TGCGCCAGCAGCCAAGGGGACAGGGTAGCGACCCAGTACTTC. It specifies CASSQGDRVATQYF.

This clonotype was seen repeatedly, ten times or more. V usage is TRBV20-1 and J usage is TRBJ1-3; D is ambiguous. Trimming left V 0 bases short and J 0 bases short, with 12 bases between. Germline V gene sequence: CDR1 DFQATT, CDR2 SNEGSKA (reference sequence). The CDR3 is 16 amino acids. CDR3: CSARDRIRSSGNTIYF. As DNA, the CDR3 is TGCAGTGCTAGAGATAGGATCCGCTCCTCTGGAAACACCATATATTTT.

At least ten counts were recorded for this clonotype. The rearrangement links TRBV11-2 to TRBJ1-2, with D hard to call. With 1 base removed from V and 4 bases from J, the gap between germline ends came to 7 bases. Germline values: CDR1 SGHAT, CDR2 FQNNGV. This CDR3 contains 13 residues. Written as DNA, the CDR3 is TGTGCCAGCAGCTTAGGACGGTCCTATGGCTACACCTTC. As protein: CASSLGRSYGYTF. The full variable domain, in which reference TRBV11-2 and TRBJ1-2 provide the parts outside the CDR3, is EAGVAQSPRYKIIEKRQSVAFWCNPISGHATLYWYQQILGQGPKLLIQFQNNGVVDDSQLPKDRFSAERLKGVDSTLKIQPAKLEDSAVYLCASSLGRSYGYTFGSGTRLTVV.

This clonotype occurred many times. This sequence joins TRBV24-1 and TRBJ2-6; D uncertain. The CDR3 length is 15 residues. CDR1 KGHDR and CDR2 SFDVKD come from the germline V gene. The V and J ends lost 4 bases and 6 bases respectively, with 12 bases between them. This chain's CDR3 is CATSDPRSPANVLTF. The CDR3 nucleotides are TGTGCCACCAGTGACCCTAGGTCCCCGGCCAACGTCCTGACTTTC.

At least ten counts were recorded for this clonotype. The chain couples TRBV12-3 or TRBV12-4 to TRBJ2-3; 10 nucleotides align to TRBD1. After removal of 5 bases from V and 4 bases from J, the junction contained 6 bases not matched to a gene. The CDR3 has 15 residues. The chain's CDR3 is CASSPGQGDADTQYF. DNA for the CDR3: TGTGCCAGCAGTCCTGGACAGGGGGATGCAGATACGCAGTATTTT.

The V call is TRBV12-3 or TRBV12-4, the J call TRBJ1-2; the D is unclear. V lost 6 bases, J lost 4 bases, and 3 bases lay in between. The length of the CDR3 is 10 residues. CDR3 loop: CASSPYGYTF. The CDR3 DNA reads TGTGCCAGCAGCCCCTATGGCTACACCTTC.

This clonotype has at least ten counts. The V and J genes are TRBV15 and TRBJ1-6; a possible D gene is TRBD1 (6 bases). Germline V lookup: CDR1 LNHNV, CDR2 YYDKDF (reference sequence). Deletions cut 0 bases from V and 9 bases from J, with 9 bases between. This CDR3 region has 14 residues. CDR3 loop: CATSRDRGLSPLHF. CDR3 bases: TGTGCCACCAGCAGAGACAGGGGACTTTCACCCCTCCACTTT.

As for this clonotype: A read error may be the cause here, since a much bigger clone is one base away. The V and J genes are TRBV29-1 and TRBJ1-2; 8 bases fit TRBD1. The CDR3 contains 10 residues. Germline values: CDR1 SQVTM, CDR2 ANQGSEA. V gave up 7 bases and J gave up 8 bases; unmatched junction bases: 3. The CDR3 loop is CSAWDRGYTF. In DNA, the CDR3 is TGCAGCGCCTGGGACAGGGGCTACACCTTC.

Ten or more counts support this clonotype. The junction and the germline gene differ at one end; a read error may be behind it. The rearrangement uses TRBV7-9 and TRBJ1-5, with TRBD1 as a possible D gene (5 bases). The CDR3 runs 14 residues. The germline V gene encodes CDR1 SEHNR and CDR2 FQNEAQ (reference sequence). The CDR3 bases are TGTGCCACCAGCTTCGGAGGGGTAAATCAGCCCCAGCATTTT. This gives the protein CATSFGGVNQPQHF. The full variable domain, rest sourced from reference TRBV7-9 and TRBJ1-5, is DTGVSQNPRHKITKRGQNVTFRCDPISEHNRLYWYRQTLGQGPEFLTYFQNEAQLEKSRLLSDRFSAERPKGSFSTLEIQRTEQGDSAMYLCATSFGGVNQPQHFGDGTRLSIL.

The chain combines TRBV6-1 with TRBJ2-5; possibly TRBD1 for D (6 bases). The CDR3 spans 13 residues. With 8 bases removed from V and 4 bases from J, the gap between germline ends came to 14 bases. From germline, CDR1 is MNHNS and CDR2 SASEGT. The CDR3 DNA sequence: TGTGCCAGCGGTGTGCAGGGGCGAGAGACCCAGTACTTC. As protein: CASGVQGRETQYF.